The rows below give T cell receptor beta chains drawn from one sample of a study of beta chain features in type 1 diabetes. Data came from immunoSEQ multiplex PCR; TCRdb stores just in-frame clones and leaves some out. This repertoire shows about 180,000 clones, around 7.8% found once; its top ten account for approximately 0.93%. Sequenced sample: central memory CD4+ T cells from blood. The source of these receptors is a woman between 35 and 50 years old with type 1 diabetes. CDR3s include the opening cysteine and the closing phenylalanine or tryptophan. A D gene is named only where the DNA matches it firmly. The size field is filled for only some rows; it gives once, few, many or a size class.

d_call: NA
v_call: TRBV5-4
j_call: TRBJ1-1
clone_size: NA
cdr3_length: 13
cdr3_aa: CASSLERLTEAFF
cdr3_nt: TGTGCCAGCAGCTTGGAGCGCCTCACTGAAGCTTTCTTT

d_call: TRBD2
v_call: TRBV15
j_call: TRBJ2-5
clone_size: NA
cdr3_length: 16
cdr3_aa: CATSSGTSAYQETQYF
cdr3_nt: TGTGCCACCAGCAGCGGGACTAGCGCCTACCAAGAGACCCAGTACTTC

d_call: TRBD1
v_call: TRBV7-9
j_call: TRBJ2-7
clone_size: few
cdr3_length: 12
cdr3_aa: CASSRTGYEQYF
cdr3_nt: TGTGCCAGCAGCCGGACAGGCTACGAGCAGTACTTC

d_call: NA
v_call: TRBV28
j_call: TRBJ1-2
clone_size: few
cdr3_length: 13
cdr3_aa: CASNPGGSYGYTF
cdr3_nt: TGTGCCAGCAACCCCGGGGGGAGCTATGGCTACACCTTC

d_call: TRBD1
v_call: TRBV29-1
j_call: TRBJ1-1
clone_size: many
cdr3_length: 14
cdr3_aa: CSVEKDRLGTEAFF
cdr3_nt: TGCAGCGTTGAAAAGGACAGGCTGGGCACTGAAGCTTTCTTT

d_call: TRBD2
v_call: TRBV11-3
j_call: TRBJ2-7
clone_size: few
cdr3_length: 14
cdr3_aa: CASSPRGGTYEQYF
cdr3_nt: TGTGCCAGCAGCCCGAGGGGAGGGACCTACGAGCAGTACTTC

d_call: TRBD1
v_call: TRBV29-1
j_call: TRBJ2-7
clone_size: few
cdr3_length: 14
cdr3_aa: CSVARGTGGNEQYF
cdr3_nt: TGCAGCGTGGCTAGGGGGACAGGGGGTAACGAGCAGTACTTC

d_call: NA
v_call: TRBV2
j_call: TRBJ1-1
clone_size: few
cdr3_length: 13
cdr3_aa: CASRSLGATEAFF
cdr3_nt: TGTGCCAGCAGGTCCCTGGGCGCCACTGAAGCTTTCTTT

d_call: TRBD2
v_call: TRBV18
j_call: TRBJ2-1
clone_size: few
cdr3_length: 15
cdr3_aa: CASSLGLAGSNEQFF
cdr3_nt: TGTGCCAGCTCACTCGGACTAGCGGGGAGCAATGAGCAGTTCTTC

d_call: NA
v_call: TRBV7-2
j_call: TRBJ1-4
clone_size: NA
cdr3_length: 14
cdr3_aa: CASSPIGSNEKLFF
cdr3_nt: TGTGCCAGCAGCCCCATCGGGAGTAATGAAAAACTGTTTTTT

d_call: NA
v_call: TRBV5-1
j_call: TRBJ2-1
clone_size: once
cdr3_length: 14
cdr3_aa: CASSISPTYNEQFF
cdr3_nt: TGCGCCAGCAGCATTAGCCCTACCTACAATGAGCAGTTCTTC

d_call: TRBD1
v_call: TRBV28
j_call: TRBJ1-2
clone_size: few
cdr3_length: 14
cdr3_aa: CASSLEGANYGYTF
cdr3_nt: TGTGCCAGCAGCTTGGAGGGGGCGAACTATGGCTACACCTTC

d_call: TRBD1
v_call: TRBV2
j_call: TRBJ1-2
clone_size: NA
cdr3_length: 12
cdr3_aa: CASSGTGYGYTF
cdr3_nt: TGTGCCAGCAGTGGGACAGGGTATGGCTACACCTTC

d_call: NA
v_call: TRBV7-9
j_call: TRBJ1-4
clone_size: NA
cdr3_length: 13
cdr3_aa: CATGQATNEKLFF
cdr3_nt: TGTGCCACGGGACAAGCAACTAATGAAAAACTGTTTTTT

d_call: TRBD1
v_call: TRBV5-1
j_call: TRBJ2-2
clone_size: few
cdr3_length: 19
cdr3_aa: CASSFIPRQGARGAGELFF
cdr3_nt: TGCGCCAGCAGCTTCATCCCGAGACAGGGGGCTCGGGGTGCCGGGGAGCTGTTTTTT

d_call: TRBD1
v_call: TRBV5-4
j_call: TRBJ1-2
clone_size: NA
cdr3_length: 16
cdr3_aa: CASTPRDRGHGYGYTF
cdr3_nt: TGTGCCAGCACCCCGAGGGACAGGGGGCATGGCTATGGCTACACCTTC

d_call: NA
v_call: TRBV19
j_call: TRBJ1-5
clone_size: few
cdr3_length: 16
cdr3_aa: CASSFSPGGGNQPQHF
cdr3_nt: TGTGCCAGTAGTTTCTCTCCGGGGGGCGGTAATCAGCCCCAGCATTTT

d_call: NA
v_call: TRBV7-8
j_call: TRBJ1-1
clone_size: few
cdr3_length: 14
cdr3_aa: CASSSERSDTEAFF
cdr3_nt: TGTGCCAGCAGCTCGGAGAGGTCAGACACTGAAGCTTTCTTT

d_call: NA
v_call: TRBV4-3
j_call: TRBJ2-4
clone_size: NA
cdr3_length: 15
cdr3_aa: CASSQSGAPQNIQYF
cdr3_nt: TGCGCCAGCAGCCAGTCTGGGGCCCCGCAAAACATTCAGTACTTC

d_call: NA
v_call: TRBV4-3
j_call: TRBJ1-1
clone_size: many
cdr3_length: 14
cdr3_aa: CASSLTGLNTEAFF
cdr3_nt: TGCGCCAGCAGCCTGACAGGCTTGAACACTGAAGCTTTCTTT

d_call: NA
v_call: TRBV6-6
j_call: TRBJ1-5
clone_size: NA
cdr3_length: 14
cdr3_aa: CAGNAGNSNQPQHF
cdr3_nt: TGTGCCGGCAACGCAGGGAATAGCAATCAGCCCCAGCATTTT

d_call: TRBD1
v_call: TRBV4-2
j_call: TRBJ1-1
clone_size: NA
cdr3_length: 15
cdr3_aa: CASSPGTGLNTEAFF
cdr3_nt: TGTGCCAGCAGCCCCGGGACAGGATTGAACACTGAAGCTTTCTTT

d_call: NA
v_call: TRBV28
j_call: TRBJ2-7
clone_size: few
cdr3_length: 12
cdr3_aa: CASSLAAYEQYF
cdr3_nt: TGTGCCAGCAGTTTAGCGGCCTACGAGCAGTACTTC

d_call: NA
v_call: TRBV9
j_call: TRBJ2-5
clone_size: NA
cdr3_length: 15
cdr3_aa: CASSAPTGNQETQYF
cdr3_nt: TGTGCCAGCAGCGCTCCCACAGGGAATCAAGAGACCCAGTACTTC

d_call: TRBD1
v_call: TRBV7-3
j_call: TRBJ2-1
clone_size: few
cdr3_length: 13
cdr3_aa: CASSLDRANEQFF
cdr3_nt: TGTGCCAGCAGCTTAGACAGGGCCAATGAGCAGTTCTTC

d_call: NA
v_call: TRBV12-5
j_call: TRBJ2-3
clone_size: few
cdr3_length: 16
cdr3_aa: CASGLRVGVGTDTQYF
cdr3_nt: TGTGCTAGTGGTTTGAGAGTTGGTGTGGGCACAGATACGCAGTATTTT

d_call: NA
v_call: TRBV7-2
j_call: TRBJ2-1
clone_size: NA
cdr3_length: 11
cdr3_aa: CASSLSHEQFF
cdr3_nt: TGTGCCAGCAGCTTAAGCCATGAGCAGTTCTTC

d_call: NA
v_call: TRBV4-3
j_call: TRBJ1-1
clone_size: NA
cdr3_length: 16
cdr3_aa: CASSHARGGEGTEAFF
cdr3_nt: TGCGCCAGCAGCCACGCTCGCGGGGGCGAGGGCACTGAAGCTTTCTTT

d_call: NA
v_call: TRBV4-2
j_call: TRBJ2-5
clone_size: few
cdr3_length: 14
cdr3_aa: CASSQGTRQETQYF
cdr3_nt: TGTGCCAGCAGCCAGGGGACACGACAAGAGACCCAGTACTTC

d_call: NA
v_call: TRBV7-2
j_call: TRBJ2-3
clone_size: few
cdr3_length: 15
cdr3_aa: CASSLGQGFTDTQYF
cdr3_nt: TGTGCCAGCAGCTTAGGTCAGGGGTTCACAGATACGCAGTATTTT

d_call: NA
v_call: TRBV4-1
j_call: TRBJ1-5
clone_size: few
cdr3_length: 16
cdr3_aa: CASSQDEIQGNQPQHF
cdr3_nt: TGCGCCAGCAGCCAAGATGAAATCCAGGGCAATCAGCCCCAGCATTTT

d_call: TRBD1
v_call: TRBV5-1
j_call: TRBJ2-5
clone_size: few
cdr3_length: 15
cdr3_aa: CASSSGTGGSETQYF
cdr3_nt: TGCGCCAGCAGCTCCGGGACAGGGGGCTCGGAGACCCAGTACTTC

d_call: NA
v_call: TRBV30
j_call: TRBJ2-7
clone_size: few
cdr3_length: 12
cdr3_aa: CAWSGGNYEQYF
cdr3_nt: TGTGCCTGGAGTGGAGGCAACTACGAGCAGTACTTC

d_call: NA
v_call: TRBV28
j_call: TRBJ2-7
clone_size: NA
cdr3_length: 12
cdr3_aa: CASSVSSYEQYF
cdr3_nt: TGTGCCAGCAGCGTTAGCTCCTACGAGCAGTACTTC

d_call: TRBD1
v_call: TRBV30
j_call: TRBJ1-3
clone_size: NA
cdr3_length: 17
cdr3_aa: CAWSVPQTGVNGNTIYF
cdr3_nt: TGTGCCTGGAGTGTACCCCAAACAGGGGTAAATGGAAACACCATATATTTT

d_call: NA
v_call: TRBV7-9
j_call: TRBJ1-2
clone_size: NA
cdr3_length: 13
cdr3_aa: CASFGDRHYGYTF
cdr3_nt: TGTGCCAGCTTTGGAGACAGGCACTATGGCTACACCTTC

d_call: TRBD1
v_call: TRBV9
j_call: TRBJ1-3
clone_size: few
cdr3_length: 17
cdr3_aa: CASSVEGTGRSGNTIYF
cdr3_nt: TGTGCCAGCAGCGTAGAGGGGACAGGAAGATCTGGAAACACCATATATTTT

d_call: NA
v_call: TRBV7-9
j_call: TRBJ2-5
clone_size: NA
cdr3_length: 16
cdr3_aa: CASSFGRATREETQYF
cdr3_nt: TGTGCCAGCAGCTTCGGCCGGGCCACCAGGGAAGAGACCCAGTACTTC

d_call: NA
v_call: TRBV20-1
j_call: TRBJ1-1
clone_size: few
cdr3_length: 11
cdr3_aa: CSARGGAEAFF
cdr3_nt: TGCAGTGCTAGGGGGGGGGCTGAAGCTTTCTTT

d_call: NA
v_call: TRBV5-4
j_call: TRBJ2-4
clone_size: NA
cdr3_length: 17
cdr3_aa: CASSLFSSGAGKNIQYF
cdr3_nt: TGTGCCAGCAGCTTATTTAGTTCAGGGGCAGGCAAAAACATTCAGTACTTC

d_call: TRBD1
v_call: TRBV7-9
j_call: TRBJ2-7
clone_size: few
cdr3_length: 13
cdr3_aa: CASSLQGSGEQYF
cdr3_nt: TGTGCCAGCAGCCTACAGGGGTCGGGCGAGCAGTACTTC

d_call: NA
v_call: TRBV28
j_call: TRBJ1-1
clone_size: NA
cdr3_length: 14
cdr3_aa: CASSSRGGRIEAFF
cdr3_nt: TGTGCCAGCAGTTCCCGGGGGGGGAGAATTGAAGCTTTCTTT

d_call: TRBD1
v_call: TRBV7-2
j_call: TRBJ2-5
clone_size: few
cdr3_length: 15
cdr3_aa: CASSLPGTGGETQYF
cdr3_nt: TGTGCCAGCAGCTTACCCGGAACAGGGGGTGAGACCCAGTACTTC

d_call: NA
v_call: TRBV4-1
j_call: TRBJ1-2
clone_size: NA
cdr3_length: 15
cdr3_aa: CASSLAVPDNYGYTF
cdr3_nt: TGCGCCAGCAGCCTAGCGGTGCCGGATAACTATGGCTACACCTTC

d_call: TRBD1
v_call: TRBV6-5
j_call: TRBJ2-7
clone_size: NA
cdr3_length: 11
cdr3_aa: CASSKDRRTVF
cdr3_nt: TGTGCCAGCAGTAAGGACAGGCGAACCGTTTTC

d_call: TRBD1
v_call: TRBV7-8
j_call: TRBJ2-6
clone_size: NA
cdr3_length: 19
cdr3_aa: CASSPQTGRGYSGANVLTF
cdr3_nt: TGTGCCAGCAGCCCCCAGACAGGGCGCGGATACTCTGGGGCCAACGTCCTGACTTTC

d_call: TRBD1
v_call: TRBV6-6
j_call: TRBJ1-1
clone_size: NA
cdr3_length: 14
cdr3_aa: CASTPGTANTEAFF
cdr3_nt: TGTGCCAGCACCCCCGGGACAGCGAACACTGAAGCTTTCTTT

d_call: TRBD2
v_call: TRBV28
j_call: TRBJ2-5
clone_size: NA
cdr3_length: 14
cdr3_aa: CASRLSSGRETQYF
cdr3_nt: TGTGCCAGCAGGCTCTCTAGCGGGAGAGAGACCCAGTACTTC

d_call: TRBD2
v_call: TRBV4-3
j_call: TRBJ2-3
clone_size: NA
cdr3_length: 16
cdr3_aa: CASSQSGLAGTDTQYF
cdr3_nt: TGCGCCAGCAGCCAATCCGGACTAGCGGGCACAGATACGCAGTATTTT

d_call: TRBD1
v_call: TRBV2
j_call: TRBJ2-7
clone_size: few
cdr3_length: 16
cdr3_aa: CASGRIHGQATYEQYF
cdr3_nt: TGTGCCAGCGGTCGTATCCACGGACAGGCAACCTACGAGCAGTACTTC

d_call: NA
v_call: TRBV5-1
j_call: TRBJ2-3
clone_size: NA
cdr3_length: 13
cdr3_aa: CASRRGSTDTQYF
cdr3_nt: TGCGCCAGCAGAAGGGGGTCCACAGATACGCAGTATTTT

d_call: TRBD1
v_call: TRBV7-6
j_call: TRBJ1-2
clone_size: few
cdr3_length: 17
cdr3_aa: CASSLGLAGQDPYGYTF
cdr3_nt: TGTGCCAGCAGCTTAGGGCTGGCCGGACAGGATCCATATGGCTACACCTTC

d_call: TRBD1
v_call: TRBV6-6
j_call: TRBJ2-7
clone_size: few
cdr3_length: 14
cdr3_aa: CASSWTGSSYEQYF
cdr3_nt: TGTGCCAGCAGTTGGACAGGGAGCTCCTACGAGCAGTACTTC